The present T cell receptor beta chain was sequenced within a study of blood T cell repertoires in COVID-19. After removal of 4 bases from V and 4 bases from J, the junction contained 7 bases not matched to a gene. The germline V gene has CDR1 MNHEY and CDR2 SVGAGI. The CDR3 extends over 15 amino acids. Repertoires were generated with immunoSEQ multiplex PCR, while TCRdb's copy carries only in-frame clones and drops some. Of about 400,000 clones listed, just under 90% are singletons. The sequenced material came from PBMCs or T cells enriched from blood (not recorded which). The source is a woman in her twenties or thirties who had recovered from COVID-19. The V gene is TRBV6-5, the J gene TRBJ2-3; 8 positions match TRBD2. CDR3 protein: CASSFRGSGADTQYF. The CDR3 DNA follows: TGTGCCAGCAGTTTCAGGGGTAGCGGGGCAGATACGCAGTATTTT.